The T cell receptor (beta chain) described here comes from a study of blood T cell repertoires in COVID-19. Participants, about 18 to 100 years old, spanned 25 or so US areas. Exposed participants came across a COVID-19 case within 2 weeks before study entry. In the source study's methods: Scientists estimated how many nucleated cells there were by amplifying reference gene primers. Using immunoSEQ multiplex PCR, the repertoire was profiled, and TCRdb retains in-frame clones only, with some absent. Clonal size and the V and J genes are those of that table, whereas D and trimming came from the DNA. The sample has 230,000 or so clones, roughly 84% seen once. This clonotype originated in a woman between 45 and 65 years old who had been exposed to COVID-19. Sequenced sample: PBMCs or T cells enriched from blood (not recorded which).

The DNA of the CDR3 is TGCGCCAGCAGCTCTGAAGGGGGGAACACTGAAGCTTTCTTT. This codes for CASSSEGGNTEAFF. The chain employs TRBV5-1 and TRBJ1-1, with D possibly being TRBD1 (6 bases). The V and J ends lost 3 bases and 1 base respectively, with 10 bases between them. In germline, CDR1 is SGHRS, CDR2 YFSETQ. The CDR3 is made up of 14 amino acids.